The present T cell receptor beta chain was sequenced within a study of CD8 T cells in ankylosing spondylitis listed by TCRdb under 2017. Regarding the study in general: T cell receptor beta repertoires were profiled in healthy donors and ankylosing spondylitis patients so that disease-linked TCR variants could be found. The full study cohort comprised about 25 ankylosing spondylitis patients and 110 or so healthy donors. Peripheral blood was sampled, and synovial fluid was additionally collected from ankylosing spondylitis patients. Points the paper makes about the study in general: A CD8+ phenotype was shown by the disease-linked clones, which were found at relatively low frequencies in peripheral blood. The disease-linked clones were reported as significantly enriched in matched synovial fluid samples from ankylosing spondylitis patients. A TCR beta motif of 7 or 8 highly homologous amino acid variants appeared characteristic of blood from ankylosing spondylitis patients. Some motif variants were previously reported in synovial fluid and blood of reactive arthritis patients, suggesting common disease-initiation mechanisms.

The instrument was an Illumina HiSeq 2500. Quantitative 5'-RACE with molecular barcodes was used to prepare TCR beta libraries. The paper's processing steps were these. A new computational method, built on a probabilistic model of VDJ rearrangement, was used to identify disease-linked TCR variants. Through fastp at Q25 and MiXCR, TCRdb rebuilt clones from the public reads, retaining in-frame beta chains. Rows with one shared CDR3 protein collapse into an entry with the most common genes and DNA. TCRdb's processing, not the study's, gives the V and J calls here. The sample table contains about 540,000 distinct CDR3 sequences; only one count was recorded for 10% to 15% of them. The ten largest clones take up over 6.5% of the sample. As to this clonotype: Its antigen is not yet known. The record has no base qualities; no much larger clone is one base away.

This receptor was obtained from a male donor with ankylosing spondylitis. The material sequenced was blood, either unsorted or a sorted T cell fraction (not recorded which).

This receptor carries the CDR3 CSARSPDRYSGNTIYF. The DNA is TGCAGTGCTAGATCCCCGGACAGGTACTCTGGAAACACCATATATTTT. The receptor chain draws on TRBV20-1 and TRBJ1-3, with 7 bases aligning to TRBD1. The germline V gene (reference sequence) provides CDR1 DFQATT and CDR2 SNEGSKA. The germline V and J ends show losses of 2 bases and 0 bases respectively, and no gene match explains 7 bases of the junction. Reading from cysteine to phenylalanine, the CDR3 counts 16 amino acids. Only CDR3 DNA remains: 48 bases, in frame from the first base.